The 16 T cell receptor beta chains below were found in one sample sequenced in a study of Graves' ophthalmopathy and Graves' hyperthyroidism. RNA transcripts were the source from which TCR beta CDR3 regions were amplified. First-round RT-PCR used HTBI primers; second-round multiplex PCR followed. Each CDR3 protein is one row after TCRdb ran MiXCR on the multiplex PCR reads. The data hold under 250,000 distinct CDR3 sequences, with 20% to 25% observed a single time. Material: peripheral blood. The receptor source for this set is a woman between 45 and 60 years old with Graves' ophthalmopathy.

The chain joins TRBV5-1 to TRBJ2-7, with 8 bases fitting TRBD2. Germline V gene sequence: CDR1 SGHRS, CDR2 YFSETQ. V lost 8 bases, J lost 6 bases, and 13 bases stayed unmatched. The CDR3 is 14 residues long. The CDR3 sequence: CARELAGASGEQYF. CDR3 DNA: TGCGCCAGGGAGCTAGCGGGCGCTTCAGGCGAGCAGTACTTC.

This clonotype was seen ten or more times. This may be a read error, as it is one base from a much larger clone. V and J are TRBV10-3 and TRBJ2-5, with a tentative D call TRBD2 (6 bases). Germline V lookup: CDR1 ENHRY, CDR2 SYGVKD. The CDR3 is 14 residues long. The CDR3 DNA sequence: TGTGCCGTCAGCAGACCGGGGGTTCAAGAGACCCAGTACTTC. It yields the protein CAVSRPGVQETQYF.

DNA of the CDR3: TGTGCCAGCAGACCCGGACTAGCGGGTAGGAGCTCCTACGAGCAGTACTTC. Its protein product is CASRPGLAGRSSYEQYF. This sequence joins TRBV6-2 or TRBV6-3 and TRBJ2-7; 11 bases are shared with TRBD2. This CDR3 is built from 17 residues. After removal of 6 bases from V and 0 bases from J, the junction contained 10 bases not matched to a gene. CDR1 is MNHEY, CDR2 SVGEGT, per germline.

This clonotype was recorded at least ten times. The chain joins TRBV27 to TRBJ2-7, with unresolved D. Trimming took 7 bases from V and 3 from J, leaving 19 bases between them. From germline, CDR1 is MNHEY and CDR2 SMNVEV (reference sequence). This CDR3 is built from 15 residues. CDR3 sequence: CASIPPAPFRYEQYF. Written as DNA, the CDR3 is TGTGCCAGCATCCCACCGGCTCCCTTCCGCTACGAGCAGTACTTC.

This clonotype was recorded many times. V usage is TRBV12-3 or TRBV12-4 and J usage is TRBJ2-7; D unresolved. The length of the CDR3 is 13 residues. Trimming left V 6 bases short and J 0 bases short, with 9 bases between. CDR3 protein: CASRATGSYEQYF. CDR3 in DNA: TGTGCCAGCAGGGCTACTGGCTCCTACGAGCAGTACTTC.

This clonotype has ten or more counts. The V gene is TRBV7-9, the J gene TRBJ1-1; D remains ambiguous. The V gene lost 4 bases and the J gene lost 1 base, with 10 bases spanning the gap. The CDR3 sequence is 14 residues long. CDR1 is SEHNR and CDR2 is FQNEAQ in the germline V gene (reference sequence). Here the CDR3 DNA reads TGTGCCAGCAGCTCGACCCCACGGAACACTGAAGCTTTCTTT. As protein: CASSSTPRNTEAFF.

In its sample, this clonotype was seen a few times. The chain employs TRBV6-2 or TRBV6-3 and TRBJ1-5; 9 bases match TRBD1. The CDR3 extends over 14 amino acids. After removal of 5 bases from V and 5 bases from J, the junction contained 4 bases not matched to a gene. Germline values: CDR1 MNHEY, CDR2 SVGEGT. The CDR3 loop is CASSRDRAYQPQHF. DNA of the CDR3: TGTGCCAGCAGTCGGGACAGGGCCTATCAGCCCCAGCATTTT.

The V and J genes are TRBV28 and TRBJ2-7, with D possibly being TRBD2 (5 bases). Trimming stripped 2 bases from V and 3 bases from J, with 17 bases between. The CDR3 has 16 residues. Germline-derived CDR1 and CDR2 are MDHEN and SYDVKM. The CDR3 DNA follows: TGTGCCAGCAGTTTAAATCAGCGGTCGAAACACTACGAGCAGTACTTC. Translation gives CASSLNQRSKHYEQYF.

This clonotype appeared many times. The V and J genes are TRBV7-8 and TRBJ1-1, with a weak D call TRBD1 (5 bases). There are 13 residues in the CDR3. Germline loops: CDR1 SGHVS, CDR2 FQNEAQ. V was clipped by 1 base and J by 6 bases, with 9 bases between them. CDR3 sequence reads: CASSLDRTSEAFF. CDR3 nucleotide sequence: TGTGCCAGCAGCTTAGACAGGACTTCTGAAGCTTTCTTT.

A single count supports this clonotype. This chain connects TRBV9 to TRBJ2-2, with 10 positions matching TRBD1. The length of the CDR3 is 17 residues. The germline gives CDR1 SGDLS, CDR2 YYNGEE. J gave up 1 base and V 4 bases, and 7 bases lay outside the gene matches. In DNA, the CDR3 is TGTGCCAGCAGCCGATCGACAGGGGGCTTGAACACCGGGGAGCTGTTTTTT. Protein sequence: CASSRSTGGLNTGELFF.

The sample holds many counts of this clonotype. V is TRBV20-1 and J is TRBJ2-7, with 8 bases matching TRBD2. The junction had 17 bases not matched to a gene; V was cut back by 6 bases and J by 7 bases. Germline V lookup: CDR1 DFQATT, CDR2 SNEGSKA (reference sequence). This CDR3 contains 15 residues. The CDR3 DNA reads TGCAGTGCGTCAGAAGGGCGGGAGGCCCATAGGGAGCAGTACTTC. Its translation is CSASEGREAHREQYF.

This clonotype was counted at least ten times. CDR3 DNA: TGTGCCAGCAGTTCCAGGGTGAAAAGCTATGGCTACACCTTC. Translated, it gives CASSSRVKSYGYTF. The chain combines TRBV12-3 or TRBV12-4 with TRBJ1-2; possibly TRBD1 for D (5 bases). This CDR3 comprises 14 residues. V was shortened by 4 bases and J by 4 bases, with 13 bases between the two germline ends.

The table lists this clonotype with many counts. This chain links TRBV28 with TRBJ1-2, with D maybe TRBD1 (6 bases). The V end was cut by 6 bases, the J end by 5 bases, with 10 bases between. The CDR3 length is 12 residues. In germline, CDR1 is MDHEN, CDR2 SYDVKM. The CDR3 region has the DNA TGTGCCAGCAGACAGGGCAGATATGGCTACACCTTC. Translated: CASRQGRYGYTF.

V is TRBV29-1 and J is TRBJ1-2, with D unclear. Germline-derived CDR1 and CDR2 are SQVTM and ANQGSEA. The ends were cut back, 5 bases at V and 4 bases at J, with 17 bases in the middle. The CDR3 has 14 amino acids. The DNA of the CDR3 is TGCAGCGTTACCTGGACTGGTTTCGGCTATGGCTACACCTTC. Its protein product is CSVTWTGFGYGYTF. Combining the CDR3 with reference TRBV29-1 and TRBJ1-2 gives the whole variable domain SAVISQKPSRDICQRGTSLTIQCQVDSQVTMMFWYRQQPGQSLTLIATANQGSEATYESGFVIDKFPISRPNLTFSTLTVSNMSPEDSSIYLCSVTWTGFGYGYTFGSGTRLTVV.

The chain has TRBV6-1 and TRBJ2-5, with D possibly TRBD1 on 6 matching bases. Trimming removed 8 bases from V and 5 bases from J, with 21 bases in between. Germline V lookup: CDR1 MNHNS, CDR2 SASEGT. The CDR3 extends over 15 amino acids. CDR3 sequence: CASGGSSQGWETQYF. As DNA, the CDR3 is TGTGCCAGCGGAGGCTCTTCACAGGGTTGGGAGACCCAGTACTTC.

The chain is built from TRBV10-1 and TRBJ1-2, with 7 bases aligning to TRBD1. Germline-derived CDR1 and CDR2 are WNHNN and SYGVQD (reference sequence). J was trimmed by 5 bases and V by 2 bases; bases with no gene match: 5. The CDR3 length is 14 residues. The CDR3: CASSETGQPYGYTF. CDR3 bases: TGCGCCAGCAGTGAGACGGGACAGCCTTATGGCTACACCTTC.